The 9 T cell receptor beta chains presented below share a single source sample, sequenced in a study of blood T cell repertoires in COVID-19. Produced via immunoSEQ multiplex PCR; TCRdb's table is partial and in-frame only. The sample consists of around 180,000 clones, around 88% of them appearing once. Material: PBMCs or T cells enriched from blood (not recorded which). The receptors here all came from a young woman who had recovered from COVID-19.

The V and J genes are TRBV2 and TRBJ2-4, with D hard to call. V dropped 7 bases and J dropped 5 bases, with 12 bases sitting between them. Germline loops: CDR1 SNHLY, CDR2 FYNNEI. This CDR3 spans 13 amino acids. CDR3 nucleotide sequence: TGTGCCAGCACTAGTTCTCCTCAAAACATTCAGTACTTC. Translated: CASTSSPQNIQYF.

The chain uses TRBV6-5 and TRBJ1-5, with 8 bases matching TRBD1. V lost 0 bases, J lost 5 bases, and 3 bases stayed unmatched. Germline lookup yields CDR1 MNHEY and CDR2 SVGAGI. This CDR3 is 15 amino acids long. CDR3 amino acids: CASSYSQGADQPQHF. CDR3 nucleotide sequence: TGTGCCAGCAGTTACTCGCAGGGGGCGGATCAGCCCCAGCATTTT.

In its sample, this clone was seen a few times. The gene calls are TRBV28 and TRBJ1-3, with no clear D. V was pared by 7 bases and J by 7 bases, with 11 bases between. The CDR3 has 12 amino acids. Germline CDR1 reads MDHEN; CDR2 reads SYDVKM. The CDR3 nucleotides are TGTGCCAGCACCTCCCCGGGTAACACCATATATTTT. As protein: CASTSPGNTIYF.

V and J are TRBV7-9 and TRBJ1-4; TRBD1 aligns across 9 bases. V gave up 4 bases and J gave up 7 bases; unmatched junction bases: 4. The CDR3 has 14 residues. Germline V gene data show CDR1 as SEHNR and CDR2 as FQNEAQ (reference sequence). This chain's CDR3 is CASSSGQGAEKLFF. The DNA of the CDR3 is TGTGCCAGCAGCTCGGGACAGGGTGCTGAAAAACTGTTTTTT.

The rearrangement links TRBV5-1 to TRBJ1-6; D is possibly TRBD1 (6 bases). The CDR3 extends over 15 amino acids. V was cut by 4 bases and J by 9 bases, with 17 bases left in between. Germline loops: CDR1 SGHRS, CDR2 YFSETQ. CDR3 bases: TGCGCCAGCAGCGGGGGCCCCCGCGGTAGTTCACCCCTCCACTTT. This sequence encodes CASSGGPRGSSPLHF.

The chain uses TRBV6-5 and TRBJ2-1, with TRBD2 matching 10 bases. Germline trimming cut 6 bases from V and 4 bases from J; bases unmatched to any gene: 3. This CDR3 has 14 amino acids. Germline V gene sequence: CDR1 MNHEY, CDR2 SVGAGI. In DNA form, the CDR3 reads TGTGCCAGCAGGGCTAGCGGGGGATACAATGAGCAGTTCTTC. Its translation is CASRASGGYNEQFF.

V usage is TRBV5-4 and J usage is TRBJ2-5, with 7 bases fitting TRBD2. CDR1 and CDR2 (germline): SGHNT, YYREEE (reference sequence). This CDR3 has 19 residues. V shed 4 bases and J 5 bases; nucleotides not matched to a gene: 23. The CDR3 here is CASSHFGPSGTSALETQYF. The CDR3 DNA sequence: TGTGCCAGCAGCCATTTCGGTCCCTCGGGAACTAGCGCTTTGGAGACCCAGTACTTC.

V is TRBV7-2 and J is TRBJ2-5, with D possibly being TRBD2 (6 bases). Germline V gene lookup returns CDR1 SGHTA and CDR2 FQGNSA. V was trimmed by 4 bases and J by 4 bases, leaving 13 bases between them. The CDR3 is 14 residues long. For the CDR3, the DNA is TGTGCCAGCAGCTCCCAGATGGGAGGAGAGACCCAGTACTTC. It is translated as CASSSQMGGETQYF. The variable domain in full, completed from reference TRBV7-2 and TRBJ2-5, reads GAGVSQSPSNKVTEKGKDVELRCDPISGHTALYWYRQSLGQGLEFLIYFQGNSAPDKSGLPSDRFSAERTGGSVSTLTIQRTQQEDSAVYLCASSSQMGGETQYFGPGTRLLVL.

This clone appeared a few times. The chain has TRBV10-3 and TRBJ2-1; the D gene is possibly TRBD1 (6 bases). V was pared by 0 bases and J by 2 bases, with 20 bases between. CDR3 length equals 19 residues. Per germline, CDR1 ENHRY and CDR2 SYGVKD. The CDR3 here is CAISESWGPTGSPYNEQFF. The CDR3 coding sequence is TGTGCCATCAGTGAGTCTTGGGGCCCCACAGGGAGCCCCTACAATGAGCAGTTCTTC.